The present entry profiles one T cell receptor (beta chain) with its context. Its antigen is currently unknown. Profiled with immunoSEQ multiplex PCR; TCRdb holds only in-frame clones, not every one. The table lists 30,000 to 40,000 clones, about 93% of them singletons, with around a fifth in the top ten. This entry belongs to a study of graft-versus-host responses after intestinal transplantation. Turning to the study itself: Transplant types were multivisceral, liver-intestinal, or isolated intestinal.

The CDR3 contains 12 residues. The V end was cut by 1 base, the J end by 5 bases, with 6 bases between. CDR1 is SEHNR and CDR2 is FQNEAQ in the germline V gene (reference sequence). The source was unstimulated CD8+ T cells sorted from spleen or lymph node cells, collected before transplant. This rearrangement joins TRBV7-9 to TRBJ2-7; no firm D call. The clonotype originates from a human donor who was the organ donor for an intestinal transplant. Written as DNA, the CDR3 is TGTGCCAGCAGCTTAGGGTTCCACGAGCAGTACTTC. Encoded protein: CASSLGFHEQYF. The full variable domain, its missing parts supplied by reference TRBV7-9 and TRBJ2-7, is DTGVSQNPRHKITKRGQNVTFRCDPISEHNRLYWYRQTLGQGPEFLTYFQNEAQLEKSRLLSDRFSAERPKGSFSTLEIQRTEQGDSAMYLCASSLGFHEQYFGPGTRLTVT.